This TCR beta chain was identified in a study of cytomegalovirus exposure and HLA in healthy donors (dated by TCRdb to 2016 to 2017). Study-wide context: In an earlier analysis of around 540 of the donors, approximately 260 Gb of sequence data and some 100 million unique TCR beta sequences from approximately 180 million T cells were reported. Genome-wide SNP genotypes for about three fifths of the 666 donors were used in a later genetic analysis, which treated that subset as a discovery cohort. Alongside the repertoire data, information on donor age, sex, ethnicity and CMV serostatus was compiled. Both class I and class II loci were covered by HLA typing, at four-digit resolution. All discovery cohort repertoires had been generated on a single sequencing platform. A handful of DR-DQ haplotypes were handled as single units for association and clustering because linkage in the cohort was strong. High-throughput TCR immunosequencing, statistical association of individual TCRs with disease status, and machine learning were combined to predict cytomegalovirus infection status. On average, about 240,000 unique TCR beta nucleotide sequences were sequenced per donor among fewer than 500 genotyped donors of the cohort, with roughly 18% of those sequences being non-productive. Of the 398 genotyped donors, approximately 80% were placed in the genetic ancestry cluster associated with self-reported Caucasian donors. The number of typed donors differed by locus: roughly 629-640 for A, B, C, DRB1 and DQB1; approximately 540 for DQA1; about 600 for DPA1; and 400 to 480 for DPB1. Approximately 300 gigabases of sequencing data and around 87 million unique TCR sequences were included in an early release covering roughly 600 HLA-typed donors. The study was designed to test whether signatures of past pathogen exposure could be identified by cataloging public T cell receptors. Along with the roughly 700-subject first cohort, a separate validation cohort of over a hundred different subjects was used. An earlier analysis of 587 of the donors used high-throughput TCR beta sequencing to judge whether each TCR beta V gene segment behaved as functional or pseudogenic. The T cell repertoires of several hundred subjects were profiled by immunosequencing and related to cytomegalovirus serostatus. Rather than using new phenotypic data, the later analysis identified candidate immune exposures from TCR beta sequences and from how often those sequences occurred across donors. To study patterns of TCR occurrence, a later analysis re-analyzed previously published TCR beta repertoires from around 700 donors and added high-resolution HLA genotyping.

Measured from the cysteine to the phenylalanine, the CDR3 is 15 residues long. The entry retains the CDR3 DNA only, 45 bases that are in frame from base 1. V was cut back by 3 bases and J by 4 bases, leaving a gap of 18 bases between them. For CDR1 and CDR2, the germline V gene (reference sequence) lists GTSNPN and SVGIG. Of note for this clone: Its antigen is unknown. The sample holds no much larger clone one base away, and base qualities are not on file.

General findings and caveats noted by the study authors: Sequencing depth was assumed to be roughly uniform across donors in the presence/absence analyses, though that assumption may not hold. V-gene and J-gene trimming of TCR beta chains was associated with a missense DCLRE1C variant in a later genetic analysis, and the association was replicated in an independent cohort. A few of the identified cytomegalovirus-associated TCR beta chains were confirmed in vitro to be specific for cytomegalovirus antigens. In a later analysis, around 17,000 TCR beta sequences were associated with specific HLA alleles at a false discovery rate of 0.05. The 87-base-pair reads could not distinguish some IMGT-functional V segments, including TRBV6-2 and TRBV6-3, so those segments were excluded. Broadly in line with IMGT annotations, most TCR beta V segments showed up in productive rearrangements about 90% or about 30% of the time in an earlier analysis of a few hundred of the donors. According to a later genetic analysis, donors in an Asian-associated ancestry cluster had fewer N-insertions in productive TCRs than the roughly 670-donor mean. Linkage disequilibrium might explain the correlated functional status among segregating V segments, but an unknown experimental factor could not be ruled out. When HLA alleles, especially DR and DQ, strongly co-occurred, TCR associations were difficult to assign to individual alleles. Fewer than 20 rarely observed V segments, including chromosome 9 orphons, were excluded from the earlier analysis of about 600 of the donors because counts were too low. According to the authors, the approach could potentially be generalized to other disease states and immunological phenotypes. Because HLA typing was unavailable for some donors at each locus, only the typed subset was used in association tests. The only immune exposure information available for the cohort was CMV serostatus. In a later analysis, several top co-occurrence clusters were reported to appear linked to parvovirus B19, influenza, CMV and Epstein-Barr virus. In a later analysis, TCR association rates were found to vary across HLA loci, with the most associated TCRs seen for DRB1 alleles and the fewest for HLA-C alleles. A cluster of highly shared sequence variants was judged likely to represent a technical artifact of the sequencing pipeline. According to a later analysis, most CMV-associated TCR beta chains appeared to be HLA-restricted, and the HLA associations seemed to be driven largely by CMV exposure. Compared with equally common non-associated chains, HLA-associated TCR beta chains in a later analysis were more clonally expanded and had lower generation probabilities. The classifier was reported to diagnose cytomegalovirus status with high specificity and sensitivity in both the original cohort and the validation cohort. Only TCR beta chains were sequenced in this cohort, and the absence of alpha or paired-chain data limited detectable features. While some public TCRs were present in many individuals, most TCR sequences turned up only very rarely across donors. A total of 150 to 200 TCR beta chains were listed by the study as associated with cytomegalovirus. A further reported finding was that TCR beta sequences accurately predicted the HLA-A and HLA-B alleles for most subjects in the first cohort.

Library method: the immunoSEQ multiplex PCR assay. A mixture of 60 forward primers for TCR Vbeta segments and 13 reverse primers for TCR Jbeta segments was used in the multiplex PCR. A multiplex PCR assay on genomic DNA amplified the CDR3 region of rearranged TCR beta genes. The Illumina HiSeq System was used to sequence the amplified TCR beta libraries as 87-base-pair reads. As for how the authors treated the data: In a later analysis, 80 million or so unique TCR beta chains were counted across the 666 repertoires, and approximately 9.9 million of these chains were shared by at least two donors. Raw reads were error-corrected and collapsed into unique sequences with a nearest-neighbor algorithm that merged closely related sequences to remove PCR and sequencing errors. To assign V, D and J gene segments, CDR3 sequences were aligned to IMGT reference sequences. For a sequence to be retained, a match of at least six nucleotides to both a V gene segment and a J gene segment was required. Rearrangements were classified as productive when the CDR3 lacked stop codons and remained in frame with V and J, and all other rearrangements were classified as non-productive. CDR3 was defined by IMGT convention, running from the second conserved V-encoded cysteine to the conserved J-encoded phenylalanine. The earlier analysis of some 550 of the donors excluded any sequence lacking an unambiguous match to a single V gene segment. In an earlier analysis of around 600 of the donors, V segments were called functional above 56.7% productive rearrangements and were called segregating when the between-donor standard deviation exceeded 5%. A statistical classification framework was built for diagnosing cytomegalovirus status from the catalog of TCR beta chain sequences. V and J gene assignment, in a later analysis, came from comparing TCR nucleotide sequences with IMGT/GENE-DB human TR gene sequences. A later analysis assigned CDR3 sequences and most-parsimonious VDJ recombination scenarios with the TCRdist pipeline. In a later analysis, each TCR beta chain was defined by its CDR3 amino acid sequence together with its V-gene family, and reads lacking a unique V-gene family were excluded. As a way to deal with suspected cross-contamination and a sequencing artifact, a later analysis dropped more than 500 nucleotide sequences that were highly shared and had low generation probability. In a later analysis, a clonal expansion index was calculated for each public chain from normalized within-repertoire ranks of inferred template counts. Generation probabilities in a later analysis came from a VDJ recombination model fitted to out-of-frame rearrangements, and those results were checked against IGoR. In a later analysis, TCR-TCR, TCR-HLA and TCR-CMV co-occurrence was scored with hypergeometric tests, and a repertoire-size bias correction was applied to TCR pairs. In a later analysis, false discovery rates were estimated by permuting HLA or CMV assignments 20 times. In a later analysis, co-occurring TCRs were grouped with DBSCAN, and TCRdist sequence similarity was added when clustering was performed within HLA-allele-positive subsets. Repertoires with fewer than 30,000 or more than 120,000 public chains were left out of co-occurrence clustering, as were several repertoires with anomalous nucleotide sharing. The table was pulled from immuneACCESS by TCRdb, which kept in-frame rearrangements only. Such tables lose some clones; where checked, under half of the loss comes from unresolved V genes, and the rest has no known cause. V, J and clone size reflect that table, while D and trimming were determined from the DNA. This sample has around 210,000 clones in its table, and around 77% of those were observed once. Approximately 3% of the sample lies in the top ten.

In total, around 600 healthy bone marrow donors made up the cohort. At the time of sampling, all cohort members were nominally healthy, though unrecorded immune exposures were likely present. The donor tested CMV seronegative and was one of the 352 seronegative cohort members. A peripheral blood sample was provided by each donor, and peripheral blood mononuclear cells were used for TCR beta sequencing. The Qiagen DNeasy Blood Extraction Kit was used to extract genomic DNA from the blood cell samples. The TCR comes from a woman in her 30s in good health and CMV-seronegative. The chain is assembled from TRBV30 and TRBJ1-2; the D gene cannot be resolved reliably. Sequenced input: PBMCs. The base sequence is TGTGCCTGGAGCCCCGAGGGAACCTGGAGCTATGGCTACACCTTC. The translation is CAWSPEGTWSYGYTF. The full variable domain, with segments outside the CDR3 supplied by the reference TRBV30 and TRBJ1-2 proteins, appears as SQTIHQWPATLVQPVGSPLSLECTVEGTSNPNLYWYRQAAGRGLQLLFYSVGIGQISSEVPQNLSASRPQDRQFILSSKKLLLSDSGFYLCAWSPEGTWSYGYTFGSGTRLTVV.